One and the same sample provided the 31 T cell receptor beta chains below, sequenced in a study of shared clonotypes between healthy human individuals. Here immunoSEQ multiplex PCR was the method, and the copy in TCRdb shows in-frame clones only, minus some. Counted here are approximately 350,000 clones, roughly 70% occurring once; the ten biggest clones make up about 9.4%. The sample consisted of memory CD4+ T cells sorted from blood. Noted subset: CD45RA-negative fraction. These receptors all come from a man aged 25 to 45 in good health.

This clone was counted many times. The chain joins TRBV7-3 to TRBJ1-1; 9 nucleotides align to TRBD1. The CDR3 spans 14 residues. Trimming at V came to 6 bases and at J to 4 bases, leaving 6 bases not matched to a gene. Per the germline V gene, CDR1 is SGHTA and CDR2 is FQGTGA. The CDR3 sequence: CASRTGGAATEAFF. The DNA for the CDR3 is TGTGCCAGCAGAACAGGGGGCGCGGCCACTGAAGCTTTCTTT.

This clone was recorded once. The sample contains more than one DNA sequence encoding this CDR3. The CDR3 DNA is TGCGCCAGCAGCCCGCTAGCGGGAGGCGACAAAAACATTCAGTACTTC. Protein sequence: CASSPLAGGDKNIQYF. The chain employs TRBV5-1 and TRBJ2-4; 11 bases match TRBD2. The CDR3 has 16 residues. CDR1 is SGHRS and CDR2 is YFSETQ in the germline V gene. Losses at the gene ends were 4 bases for V and 3 bases for J; bases not matched to a gene: 6.

V gene TRBV7-9 combines with J gene TRBJ1-4, with D unclear. Germline CDR1 is SEHNR and CDR2 is FQNEAQ (reference sequence). V was cut by 2 bases and J by 7 bases, with 8 bases left in between. The CDR3 extends over 13 amino acids. CDR3 loop: CASSLRRSEKLFF. In DNA, the CDR3 is TGTGCCAGCAGCTTACGCAGATCTGAAAAACTGTTTTTT.

The J gene is TRBJ2-4, the V gene TRBV30; unclear D gene. Trimming took 0 bases from V and 9 from J, leaving 18 bases between them. The CDR3 covers 15 residues. CDR1 and CDR2 (germline): GTSNPN, SVGIG (reference sequence). CDR3 sequence reads: CAWSVKPPRSSIQYF. DNA for the CDR3: TGTGCCTGGAGTGTAAAACCCCCCAGGTCGAGCATTCAGTACTTC.

The chain has TRBV11-2 and TRBJ2-7; TRBD2 might be the D (5 bases). From germline, CDR1 is SGHAT and CDR2 FQNNGV. Trimming cost V 5 bases and J 4 bases, with 21 bases left between them. This CDR3 has 16 residues. CDR3 loop: CASSPFGGLAAYEQYF. For the CDR3, the DNA is TGTGCCAGCAGCCCCTTCGGCGGGTTGGCCGCTTACGAGCAGTACTTC.

V is TRBV7-9 and J is TRBJ1-1; no clear D gene. V was cut by 0 bases and J by 0 bases, with 14 bases left in between. The CDR3 extends over 17 amino acids. Germline CDR1 and CDR2: SEHNR and FQNEAQ (reference sequence). The CDR3 here is CASSLAREVGMNTEAFF. In nucleotides, the CDR3 is TGTGCCAGCAGCTTAGCGCGGGAGGTGGGAATGAACACTGAAGCTTTCTTT.

This clone was seen a single time. V is TRBV10-3 and J is TRBJ2-5, with 7 bases matching TRBD2. The CDR3 has 16 residues. From germline, CDR1 is ENHRY and CDR2 SYGVKD. V shed 0 bases, J shed 5 bases, and the junction held 9 bases outside the gene matches. In DNA form, the CDR3 reads TGTGCCATCAGTGAGTCAACGGCGGGAGCTATGGAGACCCAGTACTTC. It specifies CAISESTAGAMETQYF.

J is TRBJ1-5 and V is TRBV5-6; the D gene is possibly TRBD1 (5 bases). Trimming removed 3 bases from V and 5 bases from J, with 18 bases in between. There are 16 residues in the CDR3. The V gene's germline CDR1 is SGHDT and CDR2 YYEEEE. In nucleotides, the CDR3 is TGTGCCAGCAGCTCCGGACCTGGGGCCGATGATCAGCCCCAGCATTTT. Its protein product is CASSSGPGADDQPQHF.

The gene calls are TRBV12-2 and TRBJ2-5; TRBD1 is the table's D call, not checked against the DNA. TRBV12-2 has pseudogene status. There are 15 residues in the CDR3. The CDR3 reads CASRPGQFVGETQYF. The CDR3 nucleotides are TGTGCAAGTCGCCCGGGACAGTTCGTCGGAGAGACCCAGTACTTC.

V gene TRBV27 combines with J gene TRBJ1-4; 10 nucleotides match TRBD1. The length of the CDR3 is 18 residues. The trim removed 2 bases at V and 6 bases at J, leaving 12 bases unmatched. Germline-derived CDR1 and CDR2 are MNHEY and SMNVEV (reference sequence). The CDR3 region has the DNA TGTGCCAGCAGTTTAGCCCCTGTGACAGGGGGCTTAGATGAAAAACTGTTTTTT. Its protein is CASSLAPVTGGLDEKLFF.

In its sample, this clone was seen a few times. The J gene is TRBJ2-7, the V gene TRBV10-3; D ambiguous. This CDR3 has 14 amino acids. CDR1 and CDR2 from the germline V gene are ENHRY and SYGVKD. V was pared by 4 bases and J by 3 bases, with 13 bases between. This CDR3 reads CAISAVPRSYEQYF. The CDR3 region has the DNA TGTGCCATCAGTGCGGTGCCCCGGAGCTACGAGCAGTACTTC.

This clone has at least ten counts. This chain connects TRBV10-3 to TRBJ2-1; weak D call: TRBD1 (6 bases). V was trimmed by 5 bases and J by 8 bases, leaving 19 bases between them. Per the germline V gene, CDR1 is ENHRY and CDR2 is SYGVKD. The CDR3 is made up of 15 amino acids. CDR3 residues: CAISLNRASPYEQFF. CDR3 DNA sequence: TGTGCCATCAGTCTCAACAGGGCATCCCCCTATGAGCAGTTCTTC.

The chain couples TRBV7-2 to TRBJ2-1, with a possible D match to TRBD2 (6 bases). In germline, CDR1 is SGHTA, CDR2 FQGNSA. The CDR3 consists of 14 residues. V lost 5 bases, J lost 3 bases, and 11 bases lay in between. Here the CDR3 reads CASSPGGSYNEQFF. The CDR3, as DNA: TGTGCCAGCAGCCCCGGAGGGAGCTACAATGAGCAGTTCTTC.

The J gene is TRBJ1-1, the V gene TRBV7-3, with D uncertain. The length of the CDR3 is 11 residues. Looked up from germline, CDR1 is SGHTA and CDR2 is FQGTGA. V dropped 3 bases and J dropped 6 bases, with 5 bases sitting between them. Here the CDR3 DNA reads TGTGCCAGCAGCTTTGAGGCTGAAGCTTTCTTT. As protein: CASSFEAEAFF.

This clone was recorded at least ten times. The same CDR3 can be traced to other DNA sequences in this sample. This chain connects TRBV7-9 to TRBJ2-2; D is possibly TRBD2 (5 bases). Germline V CDR1 and CDR2: SEHNR, FQNEAQ (reference sequence). This CDR3 region has 16 residues. The V gene lost 5 bases and the J gene lost 5 bases, with 18 bases spanning the gap. For the CDR3, the DNA is TGTGCCAGCAGCCCCCTCGGGATAACCAAGACCGGGGAGCTGTTTTTT. It yields the protein CASSPLGITKTGELFF.

The chain has TRBV9 and TRBJ2-1; the match to TRBD1 covers 7 bases. This CDR3 comprises 14 residues. With 4 bases clipped from V and 6 bases from J, the junction kept 7 bases outside the gene matches. The germline V gene encodes CDR1 SGDLS and CDR2 YYNGEE. The CDR3, as DNA: TGTGCCAGCAGCTCTCGACAGGGCGGCAATGAGCAGTTCTTC. It translates to CASSSRQGGNEQFF.

This chain connects TRBV19 to TRBJ2-1; the match to TRBD2 covers 11 bases. This CDR3 has 15 amino acids. After removal of 3 bases from V and 4 bases from J, the junction contained 2 bases not matched to a gene. Germline loops: CDR1 LNHDA, CDR2 SQIVND (reference sequence). The CDR3 nucleotides read TGTGCCAGTAGTATGACTAGCGGGACGTACAATGAGCAGTTCTTC. Translated: CASSMTSGTYNEQFF.

The V and J genes are TRBV6-6 and TRBJ2-3; D is unresolved. This CDR3 region has 12 residues. With 4 bases removed from V and 2 bases from J, the gap between germline ends came to 4 bases. Germline loops: CDR1 MNHNY, CDR2 SVGAGI (reference sequence). CDR3 residues: CASSSFTDTQYF. In DNA, the CDR3 is TGTGCCAGCAGTTCCTTCACAGATACGCAGTATTTT.

DNA for the CDR3: TGTGCCAGCAGTGAATATGGGCGTGAGCAGTACTTC. It is translated as CASSEYGREQYF. This sequence joins TRBV25-1 and TRBJ2-7; D is uncertain. This CDR3 comprises 12 residues. With 0 bases removed from V and 7 bases from J, the gap between germline ends came to 7 bases. From germline, CDR1 is MGHDK and CDR2 SYGVNS.

The CDR3 DNA reads as TGTGCCAGCAGCCTTAGTTGGGACAGTAATCAGCCCCAGCATTTT. Protein: CASSLSWDSNQPQHF. This chain uses TRBV7-2 with TRBJ1-5, with 7 bases that match TRBD1. The germline gives CDR1 SGHTA, CDR2 FQGNSA. CDR3 length equals 15 residues. V shed 5 bases and J 4 bases; nucleotides not matched to a gene: 8.

This clone was seen more than once but under ten times. V usage is TRBV7-2 and J usage is TRBJ2-7; a possible D gene is TRBD2 (6 bases). Looked up from germline, CDR1 is SGHTA and CDR2 is FQGNSA. The CDR3 is 14 amino acids. V was cut by 1 base and J by 6 bases, with 13 bases left in between. CDR3 in amino acids: CASSLVRDLREQYF. The CDR3 region has the DNA TGTGCCAGCAGCTTAGTGCGGGATCTGCGCGAGCAGTACTTC.

The chain recombines TRBV5-1 with TRBJ2-5, with TRBD1 identical over 7 bases. This CDR3 comprises 13 residues. Germline assignment: CDR1 SGHRS and CDR2 YFSETQ. The J segment lost 1 base and the V segment lost 3 bases, leaving 0 bases of the junction unmatched. As DNA, the CDR3 is TGCGCCAGCAGCTGGGACAGCCAAGAGACCCAGTACTTC. Translation: CASSWDSQETQYF.

The chain recombines TRBV19 with TRBJ1-5; unclear D gene. The V gene lost 5 bases and the J gene lost 11 bases, with 16 bases spanning the gap. The CDR3 spans 13 residues. Germline loops: CDR1 LNHDA, CDR2 SQIVND (reference sequence). The CDR3 spells CASSPTEMGAQHF. The CDR3 DNA reads as TGTGCCAGTAGTCCGACCGAGATGGGTGCCCAGCATTTT.

The rearrangement uses TRBV5-6 and TRBJ1-1, with TRBD1 as a possible D gene (5 bases). This CDR3 has 14 residues. Germline CDR1 and CDR2: SGHDT and YYEEEE. V gave up 4 bases and J gave up 3 bases, with 13 bases separating them. In DNA form, the CDR3 reads TGTGCCAGCAGCCTCGACCCGGGGGACACTGAAGCTTTCTTT. As protein: CASSLDPGDTEAFF.

V and J are TRBV5-4 and TRBJ2-7; the match to TRBD2 covers 11 bases. In germline, CDR1 is SGHNT, CDR2 YYREEE (reference sequence). The CDR3 length is 15 residues. After removal of 3 bases from V and 3 bases from J, the junction contained 5 bases not matched to a gene. CDR3 residues: CASSYGTSGHYEQYF. Here the CDR3 DNA reads TGTGCCAGCAGCTACGGGACTAGCGGACACTACGAGCAGTACTTC.

This chain uses TRBV7-3 with TRBJ2-3, with TRBD2 identical over 8 bases. The CDR3 length is 21 residues. Germline V gives CDR1 SGHTA, CDR2 FQGTGA. J lost 4 bases, V lost 5 bases, and 26 bases had no gene match. CDR3 sequence (DNA): TGTGCCAGCAGCCACCTCTCGGCAGGGTCTGCTAGCGGGTTTGGATCAGATACGCAGTATTTT. Translation gives CASSHLSAGSASGFGSDTQYF. Using reference TRBV7-3 and TRBJ2-3 for the parts outside the CDR3, the full variable domain is GAGVSQTPSNKVTEKGKYVELRCDPISGHTALYWYRQSLGQGPEFLIYFQGTGAADDSGLPNDRFFAVRPEGSVSTLKIQRTERGDSAVYLCASSHLSAGSASGFGSDTQYFGPGTRLTVL.

The chain joins TRBV5-1 to TRBJ2-7, with 7 bases identical to TRBD2. Trimming at V came to 4 bases and at J to 6 bases, leaving 25 bases not matched to a gene. This CDR3 region has 19 residues. CDR1 is SGHRS and CDR2 is YFSETQ in the germline V gene. CDR3 DNA: TGCGCCAGCAGCGCCCGACCGGGGGGACGGGGGAGGCCGGGGCTCGAGCAGTACTTC. This encodes CASSARPGGRGRPGLEQYF.

The chain carries TRBV29-1 and TRBJ2-4, with TRBD1 identical over 11 bases. V was pared by 7 bases and J by 3 bases, with 8 bases of the junction left unmatched. Germline-derived CDR1 and CDR2 are SQVTM and ANQGSEA. The CDR3 extends over 15 amino acids. The CDR3 DNA reads as TGCAGCGCCCTAGGACAGGGGGCTGGCAAAAACATTCAGTACTTC. Residues: CSALGQGAGKNIQYF.

The chain carries TRBV6-6 and TRBJ2-7, with a weak D call TRBD2 (6 bases). The CDR3 sequence is 13 residues long. Deletions cut 8 bases from V and 3 bases from J, with 14 bases between. Germline CDR1 and CDR2: MNHNY and SVGAGI (reference sequence). As DNA, the CDR3 is TGTGCCAGCGGCGAGCCGGAGGGCTACGAGCAGTACTTC. It encodes CASGEPEGYEQYF.

V gene TRBV5-1 combines with J gene TRBJ2-5, with D perhaps given as TRBD1 or TRBD2 (5 bases each). The end of the DNA aligns better with TRBJ2-7, so the J call may be wrong. This CDR3 has 14 residues. Per germline, CDR1 SGHRS and CDR2 YFSETQ. The CDR3 DNA reads TGCGCCAGCAGCTTCTTGGGGGAAGGGTACGAGCAGTACTTC. Its protein product is CASSFLGEGYEQYF.

This clone was seen a single time. This chain joins TRBV11-2 and TRBJ1-2, with a weak D call TRBD1 (5 bases). The CDR3 sequence is 14 residues long. Trimming took off 1 base at V and 4 bases at J, with 10 bases between the two ends. Germline CDR1 reads SGHAT; CDR2 reads FQNNGV. The CDR3 here is CASSLGPGSYGYTF. DNA for the CDR3: TGTGCCAGCAGCTTAGGCCCAGGGAGCTATGGCTACACCTTC. The full variable domain, with the rest looked up from reference TRBV11-2 and TRBJ1-2, is EAGVAQSPRYKIIEKRQSVAFWCNPISGHATLYWYQQILGQGPKLLIQFQNNGVVDDSQLPKDRFSAERLKGVDSTLKIQPAKLEDSAVYLCASSLGPGSYGYTFGSGTRLTVV.